This T cell receptor beta chain was sequenced for a study of T-cell reconstitution after alpha-beta-depleted transplantation in children listed by TCRdb under 2016. Background on the whole study: The study quantitatively tracked T-cell immune reconstitution after TCRalphabeta/CD19-depleted allogeneic hematopoietic cell transplantation in children using TCR repertoire profiling. Broader findings and caveats from the paper: Hyperexpanded clone frequencies declined over subsequent months; after one year, T-cell counts and TCRbeta diversity were mostly attributed to newly produced T cells. The apparently early recovery of alphabetaT-cell counts about two months after transplant reportedly depended on only several hundred rapidly expanded clones that came from non-depleted graft cells. The high TCRbeta diversity at day 60 in some patients was ascribed to recipient T cells and intrathymic progenitors that had survived conditioning.

The intended sense of this specimen's treatment or condition label: allogeneic hematopoietic cell transplantation with graft depleted of TCRalphabeta T cells and CD19 B cells. TCRalphabeta/CD19-depleted allogeneic hematopoietic cell grafts were given to the transplant recipients, all of whom were children. Spanning cysteine to phenylalanine, the CDR3 consists of 17 amino acids. The retained sequence is limited to the CDR3, 51 bases, with the frame set at the first base. Sequences SGHRS (CDR1) and YFSETQ (CDR2) are obtained from the germline V gene. The junction carries 15 bases between V and J, which are trimmed by 0 bases and 0 bases respectively. Only a few counts were recorded for this clonotype. Its antigen is still unknown. No base-level quality is on record; no much larger clone is a single base apart. Receptors were amplified or captured by PCR. Reads for this sample came from an Illumina HiSeq 2500. To normalize quantification of the TCRbeta repertoire, the TCR libraries were built with molecular barcoding that relied on unique molecular identifiers. TCRdb cleaned the public reads at Q25 with fastp, built clones with MiXCR and kept in-frame beta chains. Every CDR3 protein is listed once, alongside the most common genes and DNA of its rows. The sample yields about 870,000 distinct CDR3 sequences; around 17% were counted once. The ten largest account for around 5.3% of the sample.

This specimen was PBMCs, mostly from graft donor cells, taken 360 days after TCRalphabeta/CD19-depleted stem cell transplant. The receptor comes from a male patient aged 10 to 17 who had a stem cell transplant for acute lymphoblastic leukemia, so the T cells may come from the graft donor. The chain uses TRBV5-1 and TRBJ1-1; the D gene is possibly TRBD1, with 6 bases matching. In nucleotides, the sequence is TGCGCCAGCAGCTTGGACGGTTTGGGGACATTGAACACTGAAGCTTTCTTT. Translated, it gives CASSLDGLGTLNTEAFF.